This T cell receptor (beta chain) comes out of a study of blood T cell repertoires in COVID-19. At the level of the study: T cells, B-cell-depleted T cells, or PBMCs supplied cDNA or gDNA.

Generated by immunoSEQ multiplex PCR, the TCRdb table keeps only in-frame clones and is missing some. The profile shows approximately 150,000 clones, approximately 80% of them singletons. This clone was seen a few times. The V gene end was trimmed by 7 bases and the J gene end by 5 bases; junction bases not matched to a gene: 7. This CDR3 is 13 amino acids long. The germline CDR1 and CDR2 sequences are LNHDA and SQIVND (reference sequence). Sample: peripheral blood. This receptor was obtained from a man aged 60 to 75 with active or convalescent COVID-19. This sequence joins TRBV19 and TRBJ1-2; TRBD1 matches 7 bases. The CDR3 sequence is CASTGTDKYGYTF. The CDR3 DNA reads TGTGCCAGTACCGGGACAGATAAATATGGCTACACCTTC.